The clone carrying this TCR beta chain was seen a handful of times. This entry is derived from a study of blood T cells in healthy people across ages. CDR1 MNHNY and CDR2 SVGAGI come from the germline V gene (reference sequence). Trimming at V came to 3 bases and at J to 12 bases, leaving 12 bases not matched to a gene. The CDR3 length is 16 residues. The authors ran a second PCR of about 6 to 11 cycles using a sample-barcoded 5' primer and a J-beta primer mix. TCRdb recomputed calls from the 5' RACE reads with MiXCR, one row per CDR3 protein. The sample holds 850,000 to 1,300,000 distinct CDR3 sequences; 40% to 55% are singletons and the top ten take approximately 17%.

The genes are TRBV6-6 and TRBJ2-1; 12 nucleotides agree with TRBD2. The source of this sequence is a woman aged 55-69 years in good health. The sample taken for sequencing was blood. Here the CDR3 reads CASSYQTTSGRYGQFF. The CDR3 DNA reads TGTGCCAGCAGTTATCAAACGACTAGCGGGAGATATGGGCAGTTCTTC.